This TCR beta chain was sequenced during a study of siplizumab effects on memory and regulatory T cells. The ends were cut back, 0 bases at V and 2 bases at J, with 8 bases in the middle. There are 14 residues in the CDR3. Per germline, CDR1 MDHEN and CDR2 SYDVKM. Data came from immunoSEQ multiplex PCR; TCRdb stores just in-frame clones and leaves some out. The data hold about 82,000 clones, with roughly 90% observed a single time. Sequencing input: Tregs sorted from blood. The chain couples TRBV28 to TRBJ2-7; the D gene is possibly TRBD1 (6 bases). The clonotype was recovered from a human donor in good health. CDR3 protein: CASSLWTGTYEQYF. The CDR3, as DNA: TGTGCCAGCAGTTTATGGACAGGAACCTACGAGCAGTACTTC.